The next 28 T cell receptor beta chains were all read from a single sample in a study of OX40 agonist ivuxolimab in advanced cancers. The method was immunoSEQ multiplex PCR; TCRdb's version includes in-frame clones alone and lacks a portion of them. The sample shows under 90,000 clones, 86% of them seen only once. This sample comprised CD4+ or CD8+ T cells sorted from blood, obtained in a trial of the OX40 agonist ivuxolimab. The source of these receptors is an adult with an advanced solid tumor such as melanoma, head and neck, liver or kidney cancer.

This clone was seen a handful of times. The chain employs TRBV2 and TRBJ2-7; 11 bases agree with TRBD1. In germline, CDR1 is SNHLY, CDR2 FYNNEI. The CDR3 has 14 amino acids. Losses at the gene ends were 10 bases for V and 4 bases for J; bases not matched to a gene: 9. CDR3 coding DNA: TGTGCCACATTCCCGGGACAGGGGGTATACGAGCAGTACTTC. Its protein is CATFPGQGVYEQYF.

V is TRBV5-1 and J is TRBJ2-1; either TRBD1 or TRBD2 may fit D (5 bases each). Germline assignment: CDR1 SGHRS and CDR2 YFSETQ. The CDR3 has 15 residues. The V and J ends lost 0 bases and 3 bases respectively, with 10 bases between them. The CDR3 bases are TGCGCCAGCAGCTTGGGGGACCCCGTCTACAATGAGCAGTTCTTC. Residues: CASSLGDPVYNEQFF.

This chain joins TRBV11-1 and TRBJ2-5, with 13 bases fitting TRBD2. Germline CDR1 SGHAT, CDR2 FQDESV (reference sequence). The CDR3 sequence is 16 residues long. V lost 3 bases to trimming and J lost 0 bases; unmatched junction nucleotides: 1. The CDR3 nucleotides read TGTGCCAGCAGCTTTGGGACTAGCGGGAACCAAGAGACCCAGTACTTC. This translates into CASSFGTSGNQETQYF.

V usage is TRBV2 and J usage is TRBJ1-1, with D possibly matching TRBD1 (6 bases). V lost 6 bases, J lost 6 bases, and 26 bases lay in between. Germline CDR1 is SNHLY and CDR2 is FYNNEI. The CDR3 has 17 residues. CDR3 sequence: CASSGGGTKALVAEAFF. The CDR3 nucleotides read TGTGCCAGCAGCGGAGGGGGAACAAAGGCGCTTGTGGCTGAAGCTTTCTTT.

The chain links TRBV28 to TRBJ1-5; D might be TRBD1 (6 bases). CDR1 and CDR2 (germline): MDHEN, SYDVKM. Trimming left V 2 bases short and J 0 bases short, with 14 bases between. CDR3 length equals 17 residues. CDR3 bases: TGTGCCAGCAGTTTACACAGGGTTGGACATAGCAATCAGCCCCAGCATTTT. Translated: CASSLHRVGHSNQPQHF.

With regard to this clone: The sample holds other DNA sequences that translate to the same CDR3. J is TRBJ1-1 and V is TRBV5-1; 11 positions agree with TRBD1. The length of the CDR3 is 15 residues. J was trimmed by 5 bases and V by 4 bases; bases with no gene match: 7. In germline, CDR1 is SGHRS, CDR2 YFSETQ. CDR3 sequence: CASSPGQGAWTEAFF. CDR3 in DNA: TGCGCCAGCAGCCCCGGACAGGGGGCATGGACTGAAGCTTTCTTT.

The gene calls are TRBV4-3 and TRBJ2-7; 10 nucleotides match TRBD2. Germline lookup yields CDR1 LGHNA and CDR2 YSLEER. The trim removed 0 bases at V and 5 bases at J, leaving 4 bases unmatched. This CDR3 is 15 amino acids long. The CDR3 protein is CASSQDRGLANEQYF. CDR3 coding DNA: TGCGCCAGCAGCCAAGATAGGGGACTAGCGAACGAGCAGTACTTC.

The chain employs TRBV29-1 and TRBJ2-3; TRBD1 matches at 11 bases. Germline V CDR1 and CDR2: SQVTM, ANQGSEA. The CDR3 is 13 residues long. J gave up 4 bases and V 7 bases, and 4 bases lay outside the gene matches. CDR3 bases: TGCAGCGCACGGACAGGGGGCGCAGATACGCAGTATTTT. This encodes CSARTGGADTQYF.

This chain connects TRBV5-1 to TRBJ1-4; D call uncertain. V dropped 3 bases and J dropped 5 bases, with 11 bases sitting between them. The germline V gene encodes CDR1 SGHRS and CDR2 YFSETQ. The CDR3 covers 14 residues. The CDR3 DNA reads as TGCGCCAGCAGCTCGATGGCGGGGAATGAAAAACTGTTTTTT. Translated: CASSSMAGNEKLFF.

The V call is TRBV9, the J call TRBJ1-3; D is undetermined. Germline CDR1 reads SGDLS; CDR2 reads YYNGEE. The V gene lost 1 base and the J gene lost 2 bases, with 7 bases spanning the gap. The CDR3 sequence is 14 residues long. The CDR3 reads CASSVRPTGNTIYF. The CDR3 DNA is TGTGCCAGCAGCGTAAGACCGACTGGAAACACCATATATTTT.

The count of this clone is one. Written as DNA, the CDR3 is TGTGCCAGCAGTGCCGTTAGGGGCTTGAATCAGCCCCAGCATTTT. Translation: CASSAVRGLNQPQHF. The chain carries TRBV6-4 and TRBJ1-5; D perhaps matches TRBD1 (5 bases). Looked up from germline, CDR1 is MRHNA and CDR2 is SNTAGT. With 4 bases removed from V and 4 bases from J, the gap between germline ends came to 14 bases. The CDR3 runs 15 residues.

The chain uses TRBV7-6 and TRBJ2-7, with a possible D match to TRBD1 (5 bases). Germline V lookup: CDR1 SGHVS, CDR2 FNYEAQ. This CDR3 region has 14 residues. V dropped 1 base and J dropped 0 bases, with 7 bases sitting between them. CDR3 nucleotide sequence: TGTGCCAGCAGCTTAGACAGGCACTCCTACGAGCAGTACTTC. Translated: CASSLDRHSYEQYF.

This chain uses TRBV7-9 with TRBJ2-5; no definite D call. The CDR3 covers 11 residues. V was cut by 4 bases and J by 5 bases, with 5 bases left in between. The germline CDR1 and CDR2 sequences are SEHNR and FQNEAQ (reference sequence). The CDR3 reads CASSSAETQYF. The DNA for the CDR3 is TGTGCCAGCAGCTCCGCGGAGACCCAGTACTTC. The full variable domain, rest sourced from reference TRBV7-9 and TRBJ2-5, is DTGVSQNPRHKITKRGQNVTFRCDPISEHNRLYWYRQTLGQGPEFLTYFQNEAQLEKSRLLSDRFSAERPKGSFSTLEIQRTEQGDSAMYLCASSSAETQYFGPGTRLLVL.

The chain combines TRBV7-2 with TRBJ1-4; D is perhaps TRBD1 (6 bases). Deletions cut 5 bases from V and 4 bases from J, with 14 bases between. There are 15 residues in the CDR3. CDR1 and CDR2 (germline): SGHTA, FQGNSA. Written as DNA, the CDR3 is TGTGCCAGCAGCGCGAGGACAGACAGTAATGAAAAACTGTTTTTT. As protein: CASSARTDSNEKLFF.

The chain is built from TRBV6-5 and TRBJ1-6; possible D gene TRBD1, 5 bases. Germline loops: CDR1 MNHEY, CDR2 SVGAGI. Trimming shortened V by 10 bases and J by 8 bases, and 12 bases separated the two germline ends. The CDR3 runs to 12 residues. Here the CDR3 reads CANRGTDSPLHF. Here the CDR3 DNA reads TGTGCCAACCGGGGGACGGATTCACCCCTCCACTTT.

The chain is built from TRBV4-2 and TRBJ2-3, with a weak D call TRBD2 (6 bases). CDR3 length equals 17 residues. The V gene's germline CDR1 is LGHNA and CDR2 YNFKEQ. The germline V and J ends were trimmed by 3 bases and 0 bases, with 16 bases remaining between them. The CDR3 loop reads CASSQDITGTSTDTQYF. The CDR3 bases are TGTGCCAGCAGCCAGGACATTACCGGGACTAGCACAGATACGCAGTATTTT.

This clone occurred a few times. This chain connects TRBV9 to TRBJ1-6, with 7 bases that match TRBD1. V dropped 2 bases and J dropped 7; count of bases not matched to a gene: 6. The CDR3 totals 15 residues. The germline CDR1 and CDR2 sequences are SGDLS and YYNGEE. The DNA for the CDR3 is TGTGCCAGCAGCGTGGAGGGGGCGGGCAATTCACCCCTCCACTTT. It specifies CASSVEGAGNSPLHF.

V gene TRBV10-3 combines with J gene TRBJ2-1; 8 bases line up with TRBD1. The CDR3 runs to 16 residues. The germline CDR1 and CDR2 sequences are ENHRY and SYGVKD. Trimming cost V 2 bases and J 5 bases; bases outside gene matches: 8. The CDR3 protein is CAISEGRGRADNEQFF. CDR3 nucleotides: TGTGCCATCAGTGAGGGCAGGGGGCGAGCTGACAATGAGCAGTTCTTC.

The chain uses TRBV18 and TRBJ2-3; 10 bases agree with TRBD1. Trimming removed 3 bases from V and 4 bases from J; junction bases left unmatched: 7. The CDR3 length is 16 residues. Germline V gene lookup returns CDR1 KGHSH and CDR2 LQKENI. CDR3 residues: CASSPQTGGFSDTQYF. As DNA, the CDR3 is TGTGCCAGCTCACCGCAGACAGGGGGCTTCTCAGATACGCAGTATTTT. The whole variable domain, filled in from reference TRBV18 and TRBJ2-3, reads NAGVMQNPRHLVRRRGQEARLRCSPMKGHSHVYWYRQLPEEGLKFMVYLQKENIIDESGMPKERFSAEFPKEGPSILRIQQVVRGDSAAYFCASSPQTGGFSDTQYFGPGTRLTVL.

The chain combines TRBV7-9 with TRBJ2-3, with 12 bases that match TRBD2. The junction had 8 bases not matched to a gene; V was cut back by 1 base and J by 0 bases. CDR1 is SEHNR, CDR2 FQNEAQ, per germline (reference sequence). The CDR3 extends over 19 amino acids. CDR3 loop: CASSLVAASGGASTDTQYF. DNA of the CDR3: TGTGCCAGCAGCTTAGTCGCGGCTAGCGGGGGGGCAAGCACAGATACGCAGTATTTT.

This chain links TRBV7-9 with TRBJ1-1; D not resolved. The V gene lost 0 bases and the J gene lost 6 bases, with 8 bases spanning the gap. This CDR3 is built from 13 residues. In germline, CDR1 is SEHNR, CDR2 FQNEAQ (reference sequence). CDR3 in amino acids: CASSLAGWAEAFF. The CDR3 coding sequence is TGTGCCAGCAGCTTAGCGGGGTGGGCTGAAGCTTTCTTT.

The J gene is TRBJ2-3, the V gene TRBV13; 7 bases match TRBD2. The CDR3 runs 15 residues. J lost 5 bases, V lost 4 bases, and 9 bases had no gene match. Germline assignment: CDR1 PRHDT and CDR2 FYEKMQ (reference sequence). CDR3 loop: CASSYSGLYLDTQYF. In DNA form, the CDR3 reads TGTGCCAGCAGCTATAGCGGGTTGTACTTAGATACGCAGTATTTT.

The chain uses TRBV5-4 and TRBJ1-5; possibly TRBD1 for D (6 bases). With 4 bases removed from V and 2 bases from J, the gap between germline ends came to 7 bases. The CDR3 spans 13 residues. Germline V gives CDR1 SGHNT, CDR2 YYREEE (reference sequence). The CDR3 sequence: CASSPGGNQPQHF. CDR3 sequence (DNA): TGTGCCAGCAGCCCAGGGGGCAATCAGCCCCAGCATTTT.

This chain uses TRBV4-1 with TRBJ1-4; D not resolved. This CDR3 has 15 residues. Germline CDR1 reads MGHRA; CDR2 reads YSYEKL. The V end was cut by 2 bases, the J end by 7 bases, with 14 bases between. The CDR3 DNA reads as TGCGCCAGCAGCCAAATATCGGGGTTTGGTGAAAAACTGTTTTTT. It specifies CASSQISGFGEKLFF.

This clone came up once. The chain links TRBV4-2 to TRBJ2-3; maybe TRBD2 (5 bases). The CDR3 consists of 15 residues. Trimming left V 0 bases short and J 2 bases short, with 9 bases between. CDR1 is LGHNA and CDR2 is YNFKEQ in the germline V gene. The CDR3 coding sequence is TGTGCCAGCAGCCAAGACACGACTAACACAGATACGCAGTATTTT. Its translation: CASSQDTTNTDTQYF.

This clone was seen only a few times. The V gene is TRBV5-1, the J gene TRBJ1-1; D gene unclear. V was pared by 0 bases and J by 4 bases, with 10 bases between. Germline V gene data show CDR1 as SGHRS and CDR2 as YFSETQ. The CDR3 is 14 amino acids. CDR3 DNA sequence: TGCGCCAGCAGCTTGGTTGGGTTAGGCACTGAAGCTTTCTTT. Protein: CASSLVGLGTEAFF.

V is TRBV21-1 and J is TRBJ2-3; TRBD1, as called in the table, went unchecked against the DNA. TRBV21-1 has pseudogene status. CDR3 length: 16 residues. The CDR3 DNA reads TGTGCCAGCAGCAAAGGGGGCGACAGGGGCACAGATACGCAGTATTTT. It encodes CASSKGGDRGTDTQYF.

The gene calls are TRBV9 and TRBJ1-6; 8 bases are shared with TRBD1. The V segment lost 4 bases and the J segment 0 bases; nucleotides outside the gene matches: 3. Per the germline V gene, CDR1 is SGDLS and CDR2 is YYNGEE. This CDR3 is built from 16 residues. The CDR3 nucleotides read TGTGCCAGCAGCACCGGGACAGGCTCCTATAATTCACCCCTCCACTTT. Translated: CASSTGTGSYNSPLHF.